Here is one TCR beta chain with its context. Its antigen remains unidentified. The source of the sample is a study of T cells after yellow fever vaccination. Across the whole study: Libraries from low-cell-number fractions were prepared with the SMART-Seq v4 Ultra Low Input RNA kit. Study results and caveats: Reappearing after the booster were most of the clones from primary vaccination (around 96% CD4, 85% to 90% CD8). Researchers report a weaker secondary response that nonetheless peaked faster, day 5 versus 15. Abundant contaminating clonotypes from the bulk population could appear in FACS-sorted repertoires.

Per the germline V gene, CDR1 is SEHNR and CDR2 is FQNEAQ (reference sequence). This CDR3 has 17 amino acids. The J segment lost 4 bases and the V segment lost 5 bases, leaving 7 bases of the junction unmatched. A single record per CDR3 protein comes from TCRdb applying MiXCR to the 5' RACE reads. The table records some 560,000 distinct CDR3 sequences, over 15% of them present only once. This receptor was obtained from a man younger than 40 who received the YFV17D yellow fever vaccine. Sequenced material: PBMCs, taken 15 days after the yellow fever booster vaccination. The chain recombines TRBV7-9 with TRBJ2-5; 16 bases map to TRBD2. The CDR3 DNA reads TGTGCCAGCAGCCGGGGGACTAGCGGGAGGGATAGAGAGACCCAGTACTTC. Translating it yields CASSRGTSGRDRETQYF. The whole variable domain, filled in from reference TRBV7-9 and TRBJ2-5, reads DTGVSQNPRHKITKRGQNVTFRCDPISEHNRLYWYRQTLGQGPEFLTYFQNEAQLEKSRLLSDRFSAERPKGSFSTLEIQRTEQGDSAMYLCASSRGTSGRDRETQYFGPGTRLLVL.